The entry below describes one T cell receptor (beta chain). The target antigen is unknown. These data come from a study of shared clonotypes between healthy human individuals. Study context: Used for every donor were three CD4 naive, three CD4 memory, two CD8 naive and one CD8 memory plate. Study results and limitations: The study sampled only blood, and tissue repertoires likely differ.

The CDR3 has 13 residues. The V end was cut by 5 bases, the J end by 8 bases, with 15 bases between. Germline CDR1 MNHNY, CDR2 SVGAGI (reference sequence). Using immunoSEQ multiplex PCR, the repertoire was profiled, and TCRdb retains in-frame clones only, with some absent. The sample holds roughly 2.6 million clones, 90% to 95% seen once. This chain joins TRBV6-6 and TRBJ1-1; D ambiguous. The TCR comes from a man aged 18-30 years in good health. Sample: naive CD4+ T cells sorted from blood. The sample's subset: CD45RA+ positively selected. The DNA of the CDR3 is TGTGCCAGCAGTACTCCCGCAGGCTTCGAAGCTTTCTTT. It yields the protein CASSTPAGFEAFF.